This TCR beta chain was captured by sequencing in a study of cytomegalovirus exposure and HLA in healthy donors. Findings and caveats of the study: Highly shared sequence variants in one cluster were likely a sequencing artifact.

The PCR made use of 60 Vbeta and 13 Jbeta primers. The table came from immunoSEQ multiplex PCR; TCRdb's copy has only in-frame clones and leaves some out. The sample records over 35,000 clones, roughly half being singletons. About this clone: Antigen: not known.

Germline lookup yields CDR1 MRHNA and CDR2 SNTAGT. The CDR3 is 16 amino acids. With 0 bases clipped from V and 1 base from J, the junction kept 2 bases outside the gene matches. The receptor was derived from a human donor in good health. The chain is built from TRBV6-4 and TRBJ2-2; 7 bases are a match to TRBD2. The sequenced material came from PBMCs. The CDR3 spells CASSDSGRENTGELFF. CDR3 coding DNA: TGTGCCAGCAGTGACTCGGGGAGGGAGAACACCGGGGAGCTGTTTTTT.